What follows are 23 T cell receptor beta chains derived from one specimen sequenced in a study of OX40 agonist ivuxolimab in advanced cancers. The assay was immunoSEQ multiplex PCR, and TCRdb's table has in-frame clones only and misses some. Found here are fewer than 80,000 clones, approximately 85% of them singletons; the top ten hold around 5.5%. Sequencing was performed on CD4+ or CD8+ T cells sorted from blood, taken in a trial of the OX40 agonist ivuxolimab. These receptor sequences come from an adult with an advanced solid tumor such as melanoma, head and neck, liver or kidney cancer.

The chain uses TRBV7-3 and TRBJ2-1, with a weak D call TRBD2 (6 bases). Trimming shortened V by 5 bases and J by 5 bases, and 10 bases separated the two germline ends. The germline CDR1 and CDR2 sequences are SGHTA and FQGTGA. This CDR3 has 13 residues. The CDR3 nucleotides are TGTGCCAGCAGCGATCGACTAGACAATGAGCAGTTCTTC. This codes for CASSDRLDNEQFF.

The chain employs TRBV10-1 and TRBJ2-1; D remains unclear. The CDR3 runs to 11 residues. V was shortened by 0 bases and J by 10 bases, with 4 bases between the two germline ends. The germline gives CDR1 WNHNN, CDR2 SYGVQD (reference sequence). The CDR3 sequence is CASSESIEQFF. CDR3 nucleotide sequence: TGCGCCAGCAGTGAGTCAATCGAGCAGTTCTTC.

The chain links TRBV25-1 to TRBJ1-2; perhaps TRBD1 as D (5 bases). This CDR3 has 15 residues. The germline CDR1 and CDR2 sequences are MGHDK and SYGVNS. Trimming took 3 bases from V and 5 from J, leaving 16 bases between them. The CDR3 DNA sequence: TGTGCCAGCAGTGACACGGACGGGCGGGGGTATGGCTACACCTTC. Its translation is CASSDTDGRGYGYTF.

The chain joins TRBV11-2 to TRBJ2-7, with a tentative D call TRBD2 (8 bases). The germline V and J ends were trimmed by 4 bases and 9 bases, with 22 bases remaining between them. In germline, CDR1 is SGHAT, CDR2 FQNNGV. The CDR3 contains 15 residues. CDR3 DNA sequence: TGTGCCAGCAGCTCAAAACCGGGACTAGGGGGCTGGCAGTACTTC. Translation: CASSSKPGLGGWQYF.

The CDR3 DNA reads as TGTGCCAGCAGTTTACAGGGGATTGGCACTGAAGCTTTCTTT. This sequence encodes CASSLQGIGTEAFF. This chain joins TRBV27 and TRBJ1-1; possibly TRBD1 for D (6 bases). The CDR3 has 14 residues. The V gene's germline CDR1 is MNHEY and CDR2 SMNVEV (reference sequence). V was trimmed by 2 bases and J by 4 bases, leaving 11 bases between them.

This rearrangement joins TRBV4-2 to TRBJ2-7; 7 positions match TRBD1. Losses at the gene ends were 4 bases for V and 5 bases for J; bases not matched to a gene: 8. Looked up from germline, CDR1 is LGHNA and CDR2 is YNFKEQ. The CDR3 contains 14 residues. Here the CDR3 reads CASSRNGQDDEQYF. The CDR3 DNA is TGTGCCAGCAGCCGAAACGGACAGGACGACGAGCAGTACTTC.

J is TRBJ1-1 and V is TRBV18; TRBD1 might be the D (5 bases). This CDR3 has 14 residues. V lost 5 bases and J lost 10, with 20 bases in between. CDR1 and CDR2 from the germline V gene are KGHSH and LQKENI. The CDR3 is CASSVLDDSPAAFF. The CDR3 nucleotides read TGTGCCAGCTCAGTATTGGACGACAGTCCCGCAGCTTTCTTT.

This clone was counted a single time. The V call is TRBV5-1, the J call TRBJ1-3, with 11 bases aligning to TRBD1. V shed 2 bases and J 1 base; nucleotides not matched to a gene: 17. Germline assignment: CDR1 SGHRS and CDR2 YFSETQ. The CDR3 is made up of 21 amino acids. This chain's CDR3 is CASSFGGTGGSRAASGNTIYF. The DNA of the CDR3 is TGCGCCAGCAGCTTTGGGGGGACAGGGGGTTCCCGGGCCGCGTCTGGAAACACCATATATTTT.

This clone was counted once. The V and J genes are TRBV6-5 and TRBJ2-7, with TRBD1 matching 8 bases. CDR1 and CDR2 from the germline V gene are MNHEY and SVGAGI. The CDR3 consists of 14 residues. With 5 bases clipped from V and 3 bases from J, the junction kept 6 bases outside the gene matches. The CDR3 is CASSNPGTGYEQYF. CDR3 nucleotides: TGTGCCAGCAGTAACCCGGGGACAGGCTACGAGCAGTACTTC.

J is TRBJ2-5 and V is TRBV4-3; 9 nucleotides line up with TRBD2. The germline gives CDR1 LGHNA, CDR2 YSLEER. Trimming removed 1 base from V and 5 bases from J; junction bases left unmatched: 8. This CDR3 is built from 16 residues. The CDR3 DNA reads as TGCGCCAGCAGCCAAGGGGGCGGGGGGGCGTACGAGACCCAGTACTTC. It yields the protein CASSQGGGGAYETQYF.

The chain combines TRBV10-1 with TRBJ2-7; tentatively, D is TRBD2 (6 bases). Germline V gene lookup returns CDR1 WNHNN and CDR2 SYGVQD (reference sequence). With 6 bases removed from V and 5 bases from J, the gap between germline ends came to 20 bases. This CDR3 comprises 15 residues. The CDR3 DNA reads as TGCGCCAGCAGATTTGCCGGGACTCCAATCCACGAGCAGTACTTC. Protein: CASRFAGTPIHEQYF.

This chain connects TRBV28 to TRBJ2-4, with a possible D match to TRBD1 (5 bases). V was trimmed by 4 bases and J by 0 bases, leaving 10 bases between them. The CDR3 has 15 amino acids. From germline, CDR1 is MDHEN and CDR2 SYDVKM. CDR3 sequence reads: CASSSQTGAKNIQYF. As DNA, the CDR3 is TGTGCCAGCAGTTCGCAAACAGGAGCCAAAAACATTCAGTACTTC. The full variable domain, rest sourced from reference TRBV28 and TRBJ2-4, is DVKVTQSSRYLVKRTGEKVFLECVQDMDHENMFWYRQDPGLGLRLIYFSYDVKMKEKGDIPEGYSVSREKKERFSLILESASTNQTSMYLCASSSQTGAKNIQYFGAGTRLSVL.

The rearrangement joins TRBV2 to TRBJ1-2; D gene ambiguous. The germline V and J ends were trimmed by 2 bases and 1 base, with 17 bases remaining between them. This CDR3 contains 17 residues. In germline, CDR1 is SNHLY, CDR2 FYNNEI. The CDR3 loop reads CASSERSLASFNYGYTF. CDR3 bases: TGTGCCAGCAGTGAACGCTCCCTGGCCTCGTTTAACTATGGCTACACCTTC. The full variable domain, with the rest looked up from reference TRBV2 and TRBJ1-2, is EPEVTQTPSHQVTQMGQEVILRCVPISNHLYFYWYRQILGQKVEFLVSFYNNEISEKSEIFDDQFSVERPDGSNFTLKIRSTKLEDSAMYFCASSERSLASFNYGYTFGSGTRLTVV.

About this clone itself: Distinct nucleotide sequences in the sample also encode this CDR3. The chain links TRBV5-1 to TRBJ2-3, with D unresolved. Trimming pared 0 bases from V and 3 bases from J, leaving 5 bases between. In germline, CDR1 is SGHRS, CDR2 YFSETQ. The CDR3 consists of 13 residues. The CDR3 DNA reads TGCGCCAGCAGCTTGGGCACTACAGATACGCAGTATTTT. Protein product: CASSLGTTDTQYF.

The chain has TRBV19 and TRBJ1-5, with D tentatively TRBD1 (5 bases). Germline V gene data show CDR1 as LNHDA and CDR2 as SQIVND (reference sequence). This CDR3 has 15 residues. Trimming pared 5 bases from V and 0 bases from J, leaving 11 bases between. The CDR3 loop is CASSLQGLSNQPQHF. DNA for the CDR3: TGTGCCAGTAGTCTCCAGGGCCTTAGCAATCAGCCCCAGCATTTT.

This chain connects TRBV2 to TRBJ2-5; TRBD1 matches 8 bases. The end of the DNA fits TRBJ2-7 better, so the J call may be wrong. The CDR3 is 13 amino acids. The germline V gene has CDR1 SNHLY and CDR2 FYNNEI. The CDR3 protein is CASEGTGAYEQYF. The CDR3 coding sequence is TGTGCCAGCGAAGGGACAGGTGCCTACGAGCAGTACTTC.

CDR3 sequence (DNA): TGTGCCAGCAGCCGAGGACAGGGGTTAGTCGCTTTCTTT. It codes for CASSRGQGLVAFF. This chain uses TRBV7-2 with TRBJ1-1; 9 bases line up with TRBD1. This CDR3 spans 13 amino acids. V dropped 5 bases and J dropped 11; count of bases not matched to a gene: 9. Germline values: CDR1 SGHTA, CDR2 FQGNSA.

The rearrangement joins TRBV18 to TRBJ2-2, with 8 bases fitting TRBD1. Germline V gene data show CDR1 as KGHSH and CDR2 as LQKENI. This CDR3 has 15 amino acids. Trimming took 3 bases from V and 7 from J; bases not matched to a gene: 7. CDR3 loop: CASSPGTGVVGELFF. CDR3 DNA sequence: TGTGCCAGCTCACCGGGGACAGGCGTGGTCGGGGAGCTGTTTTTT.

The chain links TRBV5-8 to TRBJ1-3, with 8 nucleotides matching TRBD1. J lost 1 base, V lost 0 bases, and 0 bases had no gene match. Germline CDR1 reads SGHTS; CDR2 reads YDEGEE. This CDR3 comprises 15 residues. CDR3 coding DNA: TGTGCCAGCAGCTTGGGGACAGGGTCTGGAAACACCATATATTTT. Translated: CASSLGTGSGNTIYF.

This chain links TRBV6-6 with TRBJ2-1, with TRBD2 matching over 9 bases. Per germline, CDR1 MNHNY and CDR2 SVGAGI (reference sequence). Losses at the gene ends were 5 bases for V and 2 bases for J; bases not matched to a gene: 4. The CDR3 totals 15 residues. The CDR3 region has the DNA TGTGCCAGCAGTGGGAAGCGGGAGGCCTACAATGAGCAGTTCTTC. The encoded protein is CASSGKREAYNEQFF.

This clone was picked up one time. This chain uses TRBV7-8 with TRBJ2-7; 9 nucleotides align to TRBD2. CDR1 is SGHVS, CDR2 FQNEAQ, per germline. CDR3 length equals 14 residues. V lost 5 bases, J lost 4 bases, and 6 bases stayed unmatched. The CDR3 sequence is CASSPSGTFYEQYF. CDR3 bases: TGTGCCAGCAGCCCTAGCGGGACTTTTTACGAGCAGTACTTC.

The chain recombines TRBV12-2 with TRBJ2-7; the tabulated D call, TRBD1, remains unverified against the DNA. TRBV12-2 is reported as a pseudogene. The CDR3 is made up of 13 amino acids. Written as DNA, the CDR3 is TGTGCAAGTCGCTTACAGGGGCGCCACGAGCAGTACTTC. Translated: CASRLQGRHEQYF.

This clone has a handful of counts. This chain uses TRBV4-2 with TRBJ1-5; D possibly corresponds to TRBD1 (6 bases). Germline CDR1 is LGHNA and CDR2 is YNFKEQ. The germline V and J ends were trimmed by 5 bases and 3 bases, with 11 bases remaining between them. CDR3 size: 14 residues. CDR3 protein: CASSTGIHNQPQHF. DNA of the CDR3: TGTGCCAGCAGCACAGGGATCCACAATCAGCCCCAGCATTTT.